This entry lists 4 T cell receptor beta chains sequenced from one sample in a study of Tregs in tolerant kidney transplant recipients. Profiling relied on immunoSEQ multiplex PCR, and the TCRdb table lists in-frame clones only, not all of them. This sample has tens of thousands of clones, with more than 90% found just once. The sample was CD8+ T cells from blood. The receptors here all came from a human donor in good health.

CDR3 DNA sequence: TGTGCCTGGAGGCGGCGGGGGGAGGAGACCCAGTACTTC. Translated, it gives CAWRRRGEETQYF. V usage is TRBV30 and J usage is TRBJ2-5; 8 nucleotides agree with TRBD2. CDR3 length: 13 amino acids. The germline V gene encodes CDR1 GTSNPN and CDR2 SVGIG (reference sequence). J was trimmed by 5 bases and V by 3 bases; bases with no gene match: 5.

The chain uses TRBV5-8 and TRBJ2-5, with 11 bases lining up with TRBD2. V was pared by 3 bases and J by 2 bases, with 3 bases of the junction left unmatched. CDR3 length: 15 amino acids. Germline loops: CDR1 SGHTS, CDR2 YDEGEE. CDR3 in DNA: TGTGCCAGCAGCTCGGGACTAGCGGTACAAGAGACCCAGTACTTC. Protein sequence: CASSSGLAVQETQYF.

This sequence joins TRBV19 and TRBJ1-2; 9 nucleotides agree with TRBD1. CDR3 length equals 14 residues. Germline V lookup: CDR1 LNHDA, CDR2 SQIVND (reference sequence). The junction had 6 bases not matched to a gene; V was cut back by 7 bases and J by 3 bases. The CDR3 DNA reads TGTGCCAGTACTCGGACAGGGGTGGACTATGGCTACACCTTC. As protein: CASTRTGVDYGYTF.

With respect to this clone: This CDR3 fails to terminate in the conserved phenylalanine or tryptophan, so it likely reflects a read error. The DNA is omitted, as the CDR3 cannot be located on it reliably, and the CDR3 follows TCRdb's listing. The CDR3 sequence: CASSTNEGTDPP. V is TRBV21-1 and J is TRBJ2-4; the table's D gene call, TRBD1, was not cross checked with the DNA. TRBV21-1 is a pseudogene locus. From its first to its last residue, the CDR3 has 12 amino acids.